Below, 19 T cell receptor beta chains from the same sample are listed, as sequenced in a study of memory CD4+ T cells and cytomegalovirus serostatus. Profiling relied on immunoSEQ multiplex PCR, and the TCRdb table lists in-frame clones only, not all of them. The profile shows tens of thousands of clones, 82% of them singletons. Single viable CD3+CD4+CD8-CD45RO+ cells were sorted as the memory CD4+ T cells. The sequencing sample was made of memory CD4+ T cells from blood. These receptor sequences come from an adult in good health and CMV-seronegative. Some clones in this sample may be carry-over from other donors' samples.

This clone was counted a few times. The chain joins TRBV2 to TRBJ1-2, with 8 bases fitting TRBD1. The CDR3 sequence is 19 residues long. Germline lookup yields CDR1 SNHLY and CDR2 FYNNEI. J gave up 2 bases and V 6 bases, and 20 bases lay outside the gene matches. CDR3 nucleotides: TGTGCCAGCAGCGCACCGAGAGACAGGGGAGGCGGTCGAAACTATGGCTACACCTTC. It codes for CASSAPRDRGGGRNYGYTF.

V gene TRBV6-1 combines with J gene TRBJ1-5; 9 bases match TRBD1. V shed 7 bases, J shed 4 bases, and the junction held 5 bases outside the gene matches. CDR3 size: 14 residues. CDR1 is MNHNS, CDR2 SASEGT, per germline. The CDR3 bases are TGTGCCAGCACCTCCGGGACAGGGAATCAGCCCCAGCATTTT. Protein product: CASTSGTGNQPQHF.

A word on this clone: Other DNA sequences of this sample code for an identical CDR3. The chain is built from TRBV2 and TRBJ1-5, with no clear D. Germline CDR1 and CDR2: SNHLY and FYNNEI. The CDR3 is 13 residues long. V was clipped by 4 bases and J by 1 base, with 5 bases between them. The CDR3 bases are TGTGCCAGCAGTGCGGACAGCAATCAGCCCCAGCATTTT. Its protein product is CASSADSNQPQHF.

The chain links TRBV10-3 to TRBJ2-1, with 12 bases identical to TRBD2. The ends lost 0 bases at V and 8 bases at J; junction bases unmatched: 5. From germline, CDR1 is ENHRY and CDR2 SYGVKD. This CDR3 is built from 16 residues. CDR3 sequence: CAISESLAGGTDEQFF. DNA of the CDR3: TGTGCCATCAGTGAGTCCCTAGCGGGGGGGACGGATGAGCAGTTCTTC.

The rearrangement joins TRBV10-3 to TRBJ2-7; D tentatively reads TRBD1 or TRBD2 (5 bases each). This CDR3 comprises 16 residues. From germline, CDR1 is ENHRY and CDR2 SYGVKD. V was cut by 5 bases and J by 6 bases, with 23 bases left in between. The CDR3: CAISPPPGTTEGEQYF. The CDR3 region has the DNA TGTGCCATCAGTCCCCCCCCCGGGACCACTGAAGGCGAGCAGTACTTC.

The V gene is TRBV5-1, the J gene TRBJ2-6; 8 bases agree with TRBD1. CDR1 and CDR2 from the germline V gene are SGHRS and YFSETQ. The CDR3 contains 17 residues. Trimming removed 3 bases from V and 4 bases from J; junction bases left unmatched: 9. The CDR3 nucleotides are TGCGCCAGCAGCTCTACCGGACAGGGAGCAGGGGCCAACGTCCTGACTTTC. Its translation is CASSSTGQGAGANVLTF.

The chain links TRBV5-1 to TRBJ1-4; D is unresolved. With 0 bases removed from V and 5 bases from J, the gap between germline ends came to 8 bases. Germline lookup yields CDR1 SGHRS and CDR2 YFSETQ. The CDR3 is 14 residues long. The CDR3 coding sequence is TGCGCCAGCAGCTTGGGGGGTCAGAATGAAAAACTGTTTTTT. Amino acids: CASSLGGQNEKLFF.

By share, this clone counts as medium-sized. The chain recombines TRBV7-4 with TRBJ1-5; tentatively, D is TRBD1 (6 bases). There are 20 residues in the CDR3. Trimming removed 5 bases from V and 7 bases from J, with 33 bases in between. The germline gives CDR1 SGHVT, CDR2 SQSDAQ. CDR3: CASSLGEWSRDGGAGQPQHF. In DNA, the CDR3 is TGTGCCAGCAGCCTAGGGGAATGGTCAAGAGATGGGGGGGCTGGGCAGCCCCAGCATTTT.

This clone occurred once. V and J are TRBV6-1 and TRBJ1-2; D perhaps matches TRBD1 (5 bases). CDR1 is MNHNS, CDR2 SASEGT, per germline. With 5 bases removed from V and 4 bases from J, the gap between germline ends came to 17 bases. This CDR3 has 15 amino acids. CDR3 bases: TGTGCCAGCAGTCCGAAGGGAGAGGGGAGCTATGGCTACACCTTC. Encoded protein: CASSPKGEGSYGYTF.

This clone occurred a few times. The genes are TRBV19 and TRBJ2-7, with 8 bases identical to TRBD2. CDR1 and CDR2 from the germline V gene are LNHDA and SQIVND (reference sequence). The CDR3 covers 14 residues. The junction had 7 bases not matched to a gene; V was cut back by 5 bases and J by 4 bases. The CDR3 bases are TGTGCCAGTAGTTCCGGAATAGCGGGGTACGAGCAGTACTTC. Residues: CASSSGIAGYEQYF.

CDR3 DNA sequence: TGCGCCAGCAGCCCACCGGGACAGGGTGGAGAGACCCAGTACTTC. It specifies CASSPPGQGGETQYF. The chain combines TRBV5-1 with TRBJ2-5; 9 bases line up with TRBD1. Trimming took 4 bases from V and 4 from J; bases not matched to a gene: 8. CDR1 is SGHRS, CDR2 YFSETQ, per germline. CDR3 length equals 15 residues.

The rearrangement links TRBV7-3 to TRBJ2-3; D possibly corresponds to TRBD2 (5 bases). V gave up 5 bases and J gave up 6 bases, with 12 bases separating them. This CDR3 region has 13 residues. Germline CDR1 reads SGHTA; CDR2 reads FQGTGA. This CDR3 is CASSLSSKDTQYF. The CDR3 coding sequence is TGTGCCAGCAGCCTCTCTAGCAAGGATACGCAGTATTTT.

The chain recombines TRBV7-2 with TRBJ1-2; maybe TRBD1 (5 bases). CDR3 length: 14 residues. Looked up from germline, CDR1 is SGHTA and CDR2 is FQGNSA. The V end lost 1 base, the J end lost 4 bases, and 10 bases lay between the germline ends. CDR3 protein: CASSLGQTLYGYTF. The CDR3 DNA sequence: TGTGCCAGCAGCTTAGGACAGACACTCTATGGCTACACCTTC.

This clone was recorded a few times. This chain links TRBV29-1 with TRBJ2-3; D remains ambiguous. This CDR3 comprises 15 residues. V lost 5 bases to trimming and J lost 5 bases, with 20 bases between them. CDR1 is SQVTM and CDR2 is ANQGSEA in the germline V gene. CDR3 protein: CSVQGTGFNRDTQYF. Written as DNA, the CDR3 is TGCAGCGTTCAAGGAACGGGCTTCAATAGAGATACGCAGTATTTT.

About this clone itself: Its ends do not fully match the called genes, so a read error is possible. Written as DNA, the CDR3 is TGTGCCATCAGTGAGCGGACTAGCGGGATGGGTGAGCAGTACTTC. It encodes CAISERTSGMGEQYF. V gene TRBV6-1 combines with J gene TRBJ2-7, with TRBD2 matching 12 bases. The CDR3 has 15 amino acids. Germline CDR1 and CDR2: MNHNS and SASEGT.

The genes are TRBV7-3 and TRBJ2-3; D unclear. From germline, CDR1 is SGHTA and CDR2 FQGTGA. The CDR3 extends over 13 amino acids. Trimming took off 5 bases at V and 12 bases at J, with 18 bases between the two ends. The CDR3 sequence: CASSLKDGSGQYF. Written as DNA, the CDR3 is TGTGCCAGCAGCCTAAAAGATGGGTCAGGACAGTATTTT.

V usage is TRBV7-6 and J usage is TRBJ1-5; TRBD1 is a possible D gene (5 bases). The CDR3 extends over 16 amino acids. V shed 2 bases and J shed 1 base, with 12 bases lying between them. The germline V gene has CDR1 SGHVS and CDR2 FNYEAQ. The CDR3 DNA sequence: TGTGCCAGCAGCTTATATGCAGGGCCAAGCAATCAGCCCCAGCATTTT. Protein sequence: CASSLYAGPSNQPQHF.

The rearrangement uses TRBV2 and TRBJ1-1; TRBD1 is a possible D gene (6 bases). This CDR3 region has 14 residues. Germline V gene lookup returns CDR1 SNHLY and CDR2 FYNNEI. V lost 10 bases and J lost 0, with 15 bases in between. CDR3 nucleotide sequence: TGTGCCACCGGGAGAACAGGGCTGAACACTGAAGCTTTCTTT. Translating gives CATGRTGLNTEAFF.

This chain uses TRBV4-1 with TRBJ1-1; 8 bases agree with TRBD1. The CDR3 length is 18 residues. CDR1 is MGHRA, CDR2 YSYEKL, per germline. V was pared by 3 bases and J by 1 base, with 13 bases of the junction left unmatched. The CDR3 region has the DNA TGCGCCAGCAGCCAGGCCGGGACAGGACCCTTCTCGAACACTGAAGCTTTCTTT. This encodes CASSQAGTGPFSNTEAFF.